The following is a T cell receptor beta chain sequence with its context. Random hexamers were used to reverse transcribe roughly 0.45 to 1 ug of RNA. TCRdb re-derived calls from the immunoSEQ multiplex PCR reads in MiXCR, one entry per CDR3 protein. The table shows some 150,000 distinct CDR3 sequences, with roughly 96% occurring only once. From blood CD8+ and CD4+ T cells, TCR beta sequences were generated. This sample is drawn from a study of CD8 T cells in Susac syndrome. The V and J ends lost 3 bases and 6 bases respectively, with 9 bases between them. The CDR3 totals 13 residues. Per the germline V gene, CDR1 is SGHTA and CDR2 is FQGNSA.

Sequenced: CD8+ T cells from PBMCs. This receptor was taken from a human donor with multiple sclerosis. This sequence joins TRBV7-2 and TRBJ2-1, with D tentatively TRBD2 (5 bases). Here the CDR3 reads CASSFTSPNEQFF. Written as DNA, the CDR3 is TGTGCCAGCAGCTTCACTAGTCCCAATGAGCAGTTCTTC. The full variable domain, completed using reference TRBV7-2 and TRBJ2-1, is GAGVSQSPSNKVTEKGKDVELRCDPISGHTALYWYRQSLGQGLEFLIYFQGNSAPDKSGLPSDRFSAERTGGSVSTLTIQRTQQEDSAVYLCASSFTSPNEQFFGPGTRLTVL.